This T cell receptor (beta chain) emerged from a study of shared clonotypes between healthy human individuals. Study as a whole: Every donor yielded three CD4 naive, three CD4 memory, two CD8 naive and one CD8 memory plate.

Researchers partitioned CD4+ cells into CD45RA+ naive and CD45RA-negative memory subsets. The CDR3 extends over 15 amino acids. The germline gives CDR1 LNHNV, CDR2 YYDKDF (reference sequence). Trimming took 3 bases from V and 8 from J; bases not matched to a gene: 11. TCRdb keeps only in-frame clones here, not all; method: immunoSEQ multiplex PCR. In the table there are millions of clones, roughly 95% of which are singletons. This clonotype was sampled from a man aged 18-30 years in good health. Sequencing input: naive CD4+ T cells sorted from blood. The subset: CD45RA+ positively selected. The V gene is TRBV15, the J gene TRBJ1-2; 8 positions match TRBD1. Here the CDR3 DNA reads TGTGCCACCAGCAGCGGTATTATCAGGGGGCAAGGCTACACCTTC. Its protein product is CATSSGIIRGQGYTF.